What follows is one TCR beta chain and its context. The antigen this receptor binds is unknown. Per-base qualities were not stored, and no clone one base away is much larger. Additional DNA sequences in this sample encode the identical CDR3. This entry comes from a study of shared clonotypes between healthy human individuals (dated by TCRdb to 2020 to 2021). Notes on the research overall: The cohort comprised two women and a few men aged 18 to 49 years. For each donor, CD4 naive and CD4 memory were each run on three plates, CD8 naive on two plates, and CD8 memory on one plate. To estimate repertoire size and how much clonotype sharing occurs between individuals, the study deeply sequenced the blood TCR repertoires of five or six healthy adults. To increase sequencing depth and limit assay-specific biases, different laboratories used diverse techniques to prepare libraries and sequence TCR repertoires. Per donor, leukapheresis produced somewhere between about 0.94 and 9.5 billion PBMCs. Overall study outcomes, separate from this receptor: Only blood was sampled, and tissue TCR repertoires likely differ from those in blood. Clonotypes shared by all four sorted-subset donors showed higher generation probabilities than non-shared clonotypes. Across a few donors, approximately 4.6% of naive CD4, around 3.3% of naive CD8, around 2.1% of memory CD4, and roughly 0.4% of memory CD8 clonotypes were shared. Pairwise subsampling indicated that sequencing depth was expected to affect the degree of clonotype sharing among donors. Incomplete sequencing was indicated by rarefaction of sorted-subset datasets, despite the large sequencing depth. Because the study included a small number of donors, the genetic and exposure-history diversity represented was limited. Naive subsets generally had larger estimated clonotype richness than memory subsets did.

Per the germline V gene, SGDLS is the CDR1 and YYNGEE is the CDR2. V lost 3 bases and J lost 3 bases, and the count of bases not matched to a germline gene is 3. Spanning cysteine to phenylalanine, the CDR3 consists of 14 amino acids. The sequence is cut down to CDR3 DNA, 42 bases in frame from base 1. The donors were healthy, HIV-negative adults with no recently reported acute infections or vaccinations. All donors were Caucasian adults living in Nashville, Tennessee, USA. CD4+ T cells were enriched by magnetic negative selection, after which naive cells were positively selected on CD45RA and the negative fraction was taken as the memory subset. After blood collection by leukapheresis, PBMCs were isolated using Ficoll-Histopaque density gradient centrifugation and then cryopreserved in the vapor phase of liquid nitrogen. Analytical flow cytometry was used to check the purity and quantity of each magnetically sorted T cell population. Genomic DNA was isolated from every sorted fraction and measured by UV absorbance on a Nanodrop 2000c.

Using the deep immunoSEQ assay, TCR CDR3 regions were amplified from genomic DNA by multiplex PCR. For each cell subset, the extracted genomic DNA was distributed evenly across all wells of several immunoSEQ 96-well plates, and each plate served as one replicate. For sorted subsets, roughly 200 ng of genomic DNA, equivalent to 25,000 to 35,000 T cell genomes, went into each replicate PCR. Purified libraries were quantified with a Qubit 3.0 fluorometer, sized on a Bioanalyzer 2100, and re-quantified with the KAPA Library Quantification kit. Every immunoSEQ 96-well plate was sequenced on a dedicated single-read 150-cycle Illumina NextSeq 550 flow cell. The paper's data handling went like this. The immunoSEQ output contained only junctional sequences without quality scores, so filtering could not match that applied to full-length reads. Sequences were annotated with PyIR, a Python wrapper for IgBLAST v1.9, using IMGT germline references to assign V/J genes and CDR3. Reads were filtered out if the reads had weak V/J assignments (E-value above 1e-6), no CDR3, stop codons, out-of-frame junctions, or ambiguous translated residues. A V3J clonotype was defined by an identical inferred V gene, J gene, and CDR3 amino acid sequence. Percentage overlap between repertoires was calculated by dividing the number of shared unique clonotypes by the size of the smaller repertoire. Richness of each repertoire was evaluated using RTK rarefaction, the Chao1 estimator, and Recon v2.1 estimates of unobserved clonotypes. OLGA was used to compute generation probabilities for all TCRbeta clonotypes that the gDNA method yielded from a handful of donors. As stored in TCRdb, this immuneACCESS dataset retains in-frame rearrangements with V and J assigned. A fraction of the clones does not appear; measured against another copy, unresolved V genes explain less than half of the discrepancy, and the remainder lacks a known reason. V and J calls and clone size are given by that table; D and trimming were obtained from the DNA. This sample has about 360,000 clones in its table, and about 73% of those were observed once. The ten largest make up roughly 10% of the sample.

The chain is encoded by TRBV9 joined to TRBJ1-1; TRBD1 lines up with 9 middle nucleotides. Source material: memory CD4+ T cells sorted from blood. This specimen's cell subset or site label, per the study, means: CD45RA-negative fraction. The sequence was collected from a man younger than 45 in good health. Here is the DNA: TGTGCCAGCAGCGCGGACAGGGGCGACACTGAAGCTTTCTTT. The resulting protein is CASSADRGDTEAFF. With the portions outside the CDR3 filled from the reference TRBV9 and TRBJ1-1 genes, the complete variable region becomes DSGVTQTPKHLITATGQRVTLRCSPRSGDLSVYWYQQSLDQGLQFLIQYYNGEERAKGNILERFSAQQFPDLHSELNLSSLELGDSALYFCASSADRGDTEAFFGQGTRLTVV.